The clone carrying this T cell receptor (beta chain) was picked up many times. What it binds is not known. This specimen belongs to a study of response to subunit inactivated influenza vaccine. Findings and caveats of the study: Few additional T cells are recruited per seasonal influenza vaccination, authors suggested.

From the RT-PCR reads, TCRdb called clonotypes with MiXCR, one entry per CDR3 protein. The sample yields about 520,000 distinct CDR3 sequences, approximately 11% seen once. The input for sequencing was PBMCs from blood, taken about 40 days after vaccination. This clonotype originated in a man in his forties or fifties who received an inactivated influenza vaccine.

The CDR3 DNA reads TGTGCCAGCGGACAGGTTCCTCAGGAAGCTTTCTTT. The encoded protein is CASGQVPQEAFF. V gene TRBV12-3 or TRBV12-4 combines with J gene TRBJ1-1, with 7 bases lining up with TRBD1. The CDR3 loop spans 12 amino acids. Losses at the gene ends were 8 bases for V and 8 bases for J; bases not matched to a gene: 8.